The 29 T cell receptor beta chains listed next were all sequenced from one sample in a study of blood T cell repertoires in COVID-19. Repertoires were generated with immunoSEQ multiplex PCR, while TCRdb's copy carries only in-frame clones and drops some. Of some 70,000 clones in the sample, around 86% are singletons; the top ten hold less than 3%. Source material: peripheral blood. These receptors came from a man older than 75 with acute or convalescent COVID-19.

The chain is built from TRBV25-1 and TRBJ2-7; TRBD1 matches at 10 bases. Unmatched junction bases numbered 22, after V lost 8 bases and J lost 6 bases. The CDR3 totals 18 residues. Germline loops: CDR1 MGHDK, CDR2 SYGVNS. The CDR3 DNA reads as TGTGCCAGCTCAAAATCGTGGGGGATAGGGACAGGGGCTGGCGAGCAGTACTTC. Protein: CASSKSWGIGTGAGEQYF.

This clone was recorded once. The chain recombines TRBV19 with TRBJ1-2; the D gene is possibly TRBD1 (6 bases). CDR3 length: 15 amino acids. Germline CDR1 and CDR2: LNHDA and SQIVND (reference sequence). V lost 7 bases and J lost 2, with 17 bases in between. The CDR3 nucleotides are TGTGCCAGTAAAACTTCGACAGGTTCAAACTATGGCTACACCTTC. It encodes CASKTSTGSNYGYTF.

The rearrangement uses TRBV5-4 and TRBJ2-3; D is possibly TRBD2 (6 bases). Looked up from germline, CDR1 is SGHNT and CDR2 is YYREEE (reference sequence). Between the trimmed V and J ends, which lost 4 bases and 0 bases, there was a span of 15 bases. This CDR3 region has 16 residues. The DNA for the CDR3 is TGTGCCAGCAGCCCTACTAGCATCTCTAGCACAGATACGCAGTATTTT. Its protein is CASSPTSISSTDTQYF. The full variable domain, completed using reference TRBV5-4 and TRBJ2-3, is ETGVTQSPTHLIKTRGQQVTLRCSSQSGHNTVSWYQQALGQGPQFIFQYYREEENGRGNFPPRFSGLQFPNYSSELNVNALELDDSALYLCASSPTSISSTDTQYFGPGTRLTVL.

The rearrangement joins TRBV28 to TRBJ2-1; D remains unclear. The germline CDR1 and CDR2 sequences are MDHEN and SYDVKM. The CDR3 is made up of 15 amino acids. With 5 bases removed from V and 3 bases from J, the gap between germline ends came to 14 bases. In DNA, the CDR3 is TGTGCCAGCAGTCCCCCGACACCGAACTACAATGAGCAGTTCTTC. Protein product: CASSPPTPNYNEQFF. The full variable domain, rest sourced from reference TRBV28 and TRBJ2-1, is DVKVTQSSRYLVKRTGEKVFLECVQDMDHENMFWYRQDPGLGLRLIYFSYDVKMKEKGDIPEGYSVSREKKERFSLILESASTNQTSMYLCASSPPTPNYNEQFFGPGTRLTVL.

This chain uses TRBV10-2 with TRBJ1-2; D is possibly TRBD1 (5 bases). The CDR3 totals 13 residues. V lost 4 bases to trimming and J lost 4 bases, with 10 bases between them. Germline V lookup: CDR1 WSHSY, CDR2 SAAADI. The CDR3 DNA reads as TGCGCCAGCAGTGCAGGCGGGGGCTATGGCTACACCTTC. It translates to CASSAGGGYGYTF.

The rearrangement joins TRBV5-6 to TRBJ2-1; 8 bases are a match to TRBD2. The J segment lost 11 bases and the V segment lost 4 bases, leaving 17 bases of the junction unmatched. CDR1 is SGHDT and CDR2 is YYEEEE in the germline V gene. There are 16 residues in the CDR3. The CDR3 is CASSPKGGTRALKQFF. In nucleotides, the CDR3 is TGTGCCAGCAGCCCCAAGGGCGGGACTAGGGCCCTAAAGCAGTTCTTC.

V is TRBV24-1 and J is TRBJ2-1; no firm D call. Germline-derived CDR1 and CDR2 are KGHDR and SFDVKD. The V and J ends lost 3 bases and 15 bases respectively, with 11 bases between them. This CDR3 is built from 11 residues. The CDR3 sequence: CATSDGLLRFF. The CDR3 bases are TGTGCCACCAGTGATGGTCTCTTGCGGTTCTTC.

The chain recombines TRBV2 with TRBJ1-2, with D uncertain. The CDR3 has 12 amino acids. V was shortened by 0 bases and J by 8 bases, with 7 bases between the two germline ends. Germline V gene lookup returns CDR1 SNHLY and CDR2 FYNNEI. CDR3 bases: TGTGCCAGCAGTGAAGCGTCTAGGGGCTACACCTTC. Protein sequence: CASSEASRGYTF. The whole variable domain, remainder taken from reference TRBV2 and TRBJ1-2, is EPEVTQTPSHQVTQMGQEVILRCVPISNHLYFYWYRQILGQKVEFLVSFYNNEISEKSEIFDDQFSVERPDGSNFTLKIRSTKLEDSAMYFCASSEASRGYTFGSGTRLTVV.

The chain has TRBV10-3 and TRBJ1-2; no clear D. Trimming removed 3 bases from V and 5 bases from J, with 4 bases in between. This CDR3 region has 11 residues. In germline, CDR1 is ENHRY, CDR2 SYGVKD. The CDR3: CAISDSYGYTF. For the CDR3, the DNA is TGTGCCATCAGTGACAGTTATGGCTACACCTTC.

V gene TRBV15 combines with J gene TRBJ1-1, with D possibly matching TRBD1 (6 bases). The length of the CDR3 is 14 residues. Trimming left V 3 bases short and J 5 bases short, with 13 bases between. Germline CDR1 is LNHNV and CDR2 is YYDKDF (reference sequence). The CDR3 region is CATSRVQGGTEAFF. For the CDR3, the DNA is TGTGCCACCAGCAGGGTACAGGGTGGAACTGAAGCTTTCTTT.

The V and J genes are TRBV6-5 and TRBJ2-7, with 7 nucleotides matching TRBD1. CDR1 and CDR2 (germline): MNHEY, SVGAGI. CDR3 length: 14 residues. Trimming took 4 bases from V and 2 from J; bases not matched to a gene: 5. CDR3 residues: CASSFDRAAYEQYF. The DNA for the CDR3 is TGTGCCAGCAGTTTCGACAGGGCAGCCTACGAGCAGTACTTC.

V gene TRBV28 combines with J gene TRBJ2-1; 9 bases map to TRBD2. Germline loops: CDR1 MDHEN, CDR2 SYDVKM. The CDR3 length is 12 residues. J lost 7 bases, V lost 7 bases, and 2 bases had no gene match. The CDR3 nucleotides are TGTGCCAGCACTAGCGGGATAAATGAGCAGTTCTTC. It translates to CASTSGINEQFF. Combining the CDR3 with reference TRBV28 and TRBJ2-1 gives the whole variable domain DVKVTQSSRYLVKRTGEKVFLECVQDMDHENMFWYRQDPGLGLRLIYFSYDVKMKEKGDIPEGYSVSREKKERFSLILESASTNQTSMYLCASTSGINEQFFGPGTRLTVL.

This sequence joins TRBV10-1 and TRBJ2-3, with TRBD1 matching over 8 bases. The trim removed 3 bases at V and 6 bases at J, leaving 8 bases unmatched. This CDR3 has 15 amino acids. The V gene's germline CDR1 is WNHNN and CDR2 SYGVQD (reference sequence). CDR3 nucleotide sequence: TGCGCCAGCAGTGACTCAGGGGGCGAATTGGATACGCAGTATTTT. Amino acid sequence: CASSDSGGELDTQYF.

This clone was seen a few times. The V call is TRBV15, the J call TRBJ2-7, with 9 bases lining up with TRBD1. The CDR3 runs to 14 residues. The V segment lost 5 bases and the J segment 6 bases; nucleotides outside the gene matches: 8. The germline CDR1 and CDR2 sequences are LNHNV and YYDKDF (reference sequence). The CDR3 loop is CATSPTGGVGEQYF. The DNA for the CDR3 is TGTGCCACCAGCCCGACAGGGGGAGTAGGCGAGCAGTACTTC.

The chain is built from TRBV19 and TRBJ1-2, with D unresolved. The germline V gene encodes CDR1 LNHDA and CDR2 SQIVND (reference sequence). V gave up 5 bases and J gave up 6 bases, with 16 bases separating them. This CDR3 comprises 14 residues. The CDR3 is CASSSPRLRDGYTF. The CDR3 bases are TGTGCCAGTAGTTCCCCTCGCCTGAGGGATGGCTACACCTTC.

The genes are TRBV19 and TRBJ2-1; 12 bases agree with TRBD1. Germline CDR1 is LNHDA and CDR2 is SQIVND (reference sequence). With 5 bases clipped from V and 7 bases from J, the junction kept 3 bases outside the gene matches. This CDR3 contains 14 residues. Here the CDR3 DNA reads TGTGCCAGTAGTGGGACAGGGGGCATTAATGAGCAGTTCTTC. Amino acids: CASSGTGGINEQFF.

The rearrangement joins TRBV24-1 to TRBJ1-4; D unclear. V was cut by 4 bases and J by 8 bases, with 10 bases left in between. The CDR3 runs 13 residues. The germline gives CDR1 KGHDR, CDR2 SFDVKD. CDR3: CATSEPGGEKLFF. CDR3 DNA: TGTGCCACCAGTGAACCCGGAGGCGAAAAACTGTTTTTT.

The DNA of the CDR3 is TGTGCCAGCAGTGAGGGCGGGAGGACCCTCGATACGCAGTATTTT. Its translation: CASSEGGRTLDTQYF. The chain links TRBV6-1 to TRBJ2-3; 8 bases line up with TRBD2. Germline V gene sequence: CDR1 MNHNS, CDR2 SASEGT. With V trimmed by 3 bases and J by 6 bases, 8 bases remained unmatched. This CDR3 has 15 residues.

This chain connects TRBV30 to TRBJ2-1, with D tentatively TRBD2 (5 bases). The CDR3 has 14 residues. Trimming stripped 6 bases from V and 2 bases from J, with 14 bases between. The germline V gene encodes CDR1 GTSNPN and CDR2 SVGIG (reference sequence). This chain's CDR3 is CACEGGGTYNEQFF. For the CDR3, the DNA is TGTGCCTGCGAGGGCGGAGGCACCTACAATGAGCAGTTCTTC.

The gene calls are TRBV7-9 and TRBJ2-7; D gene unclear. The CDR3 runs to 13 residues. V was shortened by 0 bases and J by 4 bases, with 7 bases between the two germline ends. Looked up from germline, CDR1 is SEHNR and CDR2 is FQNEAQ (reference sequence). The CDR3 sequence: CASSLASYYEQYF. In nucleotides, the CDR3 is TGTGCCAGCAGCTTAGCAAGCTATTACGAGCAGTACTTC.

The chain is built from TRBV30 and TRBJ1-2, with a tentative D call TRBD1 (6 bases). Germline values: CDR1 GTSNPN, CDR2 SVGIG (reference sequence). CDR3 size: 13 residues. V was trimmed by 0 bases and J by 6 bases, leaving 11 bases between them. Written as DNA, the CDR3 is TGTGCCTGGAGTGTTCAGGGACACGATGGCTACACCTTC. It specifies CAWSVQGHDGYTF.

This chain uses TRBV5-1 with TRBJ2-1, with 11 bases aligning to TRBD2. Losses at the gene ends were 4 bases for V and 2 bases for J; bases not matched to a gene: 23. Germline V lookup: CDR1 SGHRS, CDR2 YFSETQ. The CDR3 spans 22 residues. For the CDR3, the DNA is TGCGCCAGCAGCGCGCCCCCGCCGGGACTAGCGGAGATCATGCTACCCTACAATGAGCAGTTCTTC. Translation gives CASSAPPPGLAEIMLPYNEQFF. The full variable domain, rest sourced from reference TRBV5-1 and TRBJ2-1, is KAGVTQTPRYLIKTRGQQVTLSCSPISGHRSVSWYQQTPGQGLQFLFEYFSETQRNKGNFPGRFSGRQFSNSRSEMNVSTLELGDSALYLCASSAPPPGLAEIMLPYNEQFFGPGTRLTVL.

This chain uses TRBV30 with TRBJ1-6; 9 nucleotides match TRBD1. Germline lookup yields CDR1 GTSNPN and CDR2 SVGIG (reference sequence). With 1 base clipped from V and 8 bases from J, the junction kept 9 bases outside the gene matches. The CDR3 spans 16 residues. CDR3 in amino acids: CAWSDSGTGSHSPLHF. In nucleotides, the CDR3 is TGTGCCTGGAGTGATTCCGGGACAGGGAGCCATTCACCCCTCCACTTT.

To note about this clone: The sample contains more than one DNA sequence encoding this CDR3. The rearrangement joins TRBV5-1 to TRBJ2-7; the match to TRBD2 covers 9 bases. Trimming took 2 bases from V and 3 from J; bases not matched to a gene: 6. Germline V gene sequence: CDR1 SGHRS, CDR2 YFSETQ. The CDR3 is made up of 15 amino acids. CDR3 region: CASSLVAGELYEQYF. DNA for the CDR3: TGCGCCAGCAGCTTAGTAGCGGGAGAACTCTACGAGCAGTACTTC.

This chain links TRBV3-1 (or the pseudogene TRBV3-2) with TRBJ1-5; 9 nucleotides line up with TRBD1. The germline CDR1 and CDR2 sequences are LGHDT and YNNKEL (reference sequence). V lost 3 bases to trimming and J lost 7 bases; unmatched junction nucleotides: 10. The CDR3 contains 16 residues. CDR3 sequence reads: CASSQGRGTGRQPQHF. The CDR3 nucleotides are TGTGCCAGCAGCCAGGGCCGTGGGACAGGGCGGCAGCCCCAGCATTTT.

This clone was found once. At the DNA level, this CDR3 is encoded by other sequences in the same sample as well. In DNA form, the CDR3 reads TGTGCCAGCAGTTACTCCGAGGGCGGGAGTAACTACGAGCAGTACTTC. It translates to CASSYSEGGSNYEQYF. The J gene is TRBJ2-7, the V gene TRBV6-2 or TRBV6-3, with TRBD2 identical over 7 bases. The ends lost 0 bases at V and 3 bases at J; junction bases unmatched: 8. The CDR3 is made up of 16 amino acids. Germline CDR1 and CDR2: MNHEY and SVGEGT.

This clone was seen a handful of times. The chain is built from TRBV18 and TRBJ1-2; 8 bases fit TRBD1. V was pared by 4 bases and J by 6 bases, with 10 bases of the junction left unmatched. The CDR3 length is 15 residues. The V gene's germline CDR1 is KGHSH and CDR2 LQKENI. DNA of the CDR3: TGTGCCAGCTCACGGGAAGCAGGGGGCGCTGATGGCTACACCTTC. This encodes CASSREAGGADGYTF.

The chain is built from TRBV19 and TRBJ1-2; 11 positions match TRBD1. The J segment lost 4 bases and the V segment lost 5 bases, leaving 6 bases of the junction unmatched. The CDR3 runs to 15 residues. Germline CDR1 and CDR2: LNHDA and SQIVND (reference sequence). CDR3 amino acids: CASSLRTGGIYGYTF. CDR3 nucleotide sequence: TGTGCCAGTAGTCTGAGGACAGGGGGCATCTATGGCTACACCTTC. The whole variable domain, filled in from reference TRBV19 and TRBJ1-2, reads DGGITQSPKYLFRKEGQNVTLSCEQNLNHDAMYWYRQDPGQGLRLIYYSQIVNDFQKGDIAEGYSVSREKKESFPLTVTSAQKNPTAFYLCASSLRTGGIYGYTFGSGTRLTVV.

J is TRBJ2-3 and V is TRBV24-1; weak D call: TRBD1 (5 bases). Germline values: CDR1 KGHDR, CDR2 SFDVKD. Trimming cost V 9 bases and J 1 base, with 16 bases left between them. CDR3 size: 15 residues. The CDR3 here is CATSTTVTGTDTQYF. CDR3 coding DNA: TGTGCCACCTCTACGACAGTCACTGGCACAGATACGCAGTATTTT.